Below, one T cell receptor (beta chain) is given with its context. The data were produced by immunoSEQ multiplex PCR, yet TCRdb's version contains in-frame clones alone and is incomplete. This repertoire shows approximately 71,000 clones, 90% to 95% found once; its top ten account for roughly 1.2%. These data belong to a study of T cell changes during pregnancy in multiple sclerosis. CDR1 and CDR2 from the germline V gene are LGHNA and YSLEER. This CDR3 region has 14 residues. V lost 6 bases and J lost 6; bases outside the gene matches: 4. The sequence was collected from a female donor with multiple sclerosis, enrolled in a pregnancy study. Material: peripheral blood, obtained in the third trimester of pregnancy. This rearrangement joins TRBV4-3 to TRBJ2-2, with 10 bases aligning to TRBD1. The CDR3 DNA follows: TGCGCCAGCAGAGGGACAGGGGTGGCCGGGGAGCTGTTTTTT. It codes for CASRGTGVAGELFF.